This TCR beta chain was captured by sequencing in a study of blood T cell repertoires in COVID-19. Across the whole study: T cells, B-cell-depleted T cells, or PBMCs supplied cDNA or gDNA.

The V gene's germline CDR1 is SNHLY and CDR2 FYNNEI. The CDR3 sequence is 15 residues long. V was clipped by 6 bases and J by 3 bases, with 15 bases between them. The data were produced by immunoSEQ multiplex PCR, yet TCRdb's version contains in-frame clones alone and is incomplete. Among about 110,000 clones listed, more than 75% were seen once. Sequenced sample: peripheral blood. The TCR sequence derives from a human donor in a cohort sampled during active COVID-19. This chain uses TRBV2 with TRBJ1-5; no reliable D call. DNA for the CDR3: TGTGCCAGCAGGACCGGACTGGCGGACAATCAGCCCCAGCATTTT. Amino acids: CASRTGLADNQPQHF.